Included here is one TCR beta chain sequence, with context. Its target antigen remains unknown. No much larger clone is present one base from it, and per-base qualities are unavailable. The data stem from a study of T cell changes during pregnancy in multiple sclerosis (dated by TCRdb to 2018 to 2020). With respect to the entire study: In women with multiple sclerosis, the researchers looked at how the T cell repertoire shifted as pregnancy progressed.

V is shortened by 6 bases, J by 2 bases, and the region joining them spans 12 bases. CDR3 length: 13 amino acids, cysteine to phenylalanine. Kept here is only the CDR3 DNA, which spans 39 bases and is read in frame from base 1. The CDR1 and CDR2 encoded by the germline V gene are SQVTM and ANQGSEA. Library method: the immunoSEQ multiplex PCR assay. Sourced from immuneACCESS, this table was stored by TCRdb with only in-frame sequences that have V and J called. A share of the clones is absent; for the studies checked, an unresolved V gene accounts for under half, and the remainder has no known explanation. Here the sample has around 100,000 clones; more than 85% occur a single time. The top ten clonotypes cover 3% to 3.5% of the sample.

The sequence links TRBV29-1 to TRBJ2-3, and perhaps TRBD1 as D gene, on 6 matching bases. The sequencing here drew on peripheral blood, taken in the second trimester of pregnancy. The receptor comes from a female donor with multiple sclerosis, enrolled in a pregnancy study. DNA sequence: TGCAGCGTCTCGACAGGATACACAGATACGCAGTATTTT. It translates as CSVSTGYTDTQYF.